These T cell receptor beta chains were read from a single sample in a study of CD8+ T cells in alopecia areata. TCRdb's table, derived via immunoSEQ multiplex PCR, lists solely in-frame clones and lacks some. The data show 100,000 to 150,000 clones, with around 60% seen just once and 4.5% to 6% held by the top ten. The material sequenced was CD4+ T cells sorted from blood, taken at week 4, from a patient treated with tofacitinib. These receptors came from a human donor with alopecia areata. Each CDR3 is given with its conserved first and last residue. D genes are given only for firm matches. Size values are once, few and many counts, or a class for expanded clones, and some rows have none.

J gene	clone size	V gene	D gene	CDR3 protein	CDR3 DNA
TRBJ2-7	-	TRBV18	-	CASSQGLPEDEQYF	TGTGCCAGCTCACAGGGACTCCCGGAAGACGAGCAGTACTTC
TRBJ1-2	-	TRBV28	-	CASNFNYGYTF	TGTGCCAGCAACTTTAACTATGGCTACACCTTC
TRBJ2-7	few	TRBV5-1	-	CASSLVSRSREQYF	TGCGCCAGCAGCTTGGTGTCTAGGAGCAGGGAGCAGTACTTC
TRBJ2-5	-	TRBV4-1	TRBD2	CASSQEPGLAGLRETQYF	TGCGCCAGCAGCCAAGAACCGGGGCTAGCGGGATTGCGGGAGACCCAGTACTTC
TRBJ1-2	once	TRBV6-6	TRBD1	CASSFTGGYGYTF	TGTGCCAGCAGTTTCACAGGGGGCTATGGCTACACCTTC
TRBJ1-2	-	TRBV29-1	-	CSATRSGGLYGYTF	TGCAGCGCTACACGAAGCGGGGGACTGTATGGCTACACCTTC
TRBJ2-3	-	TRBV9	-	CASSVVRDTQYF	TGTGCCAGCAGCGTAGTTCGGGATACGCAGTATTTT
TRBJ2-3	-	TRBV7-9	-	CASSLGRADTQYF	TGTGCCAGCAGCTTAGGGCGAGCAGATACGCAGTATTTT
TRBJ2-6	-	TRBV25-1	-	CASQPRGTGANVLTF	TGTGCCAGCCAACCAAGGGGGACTGGGGCCAACGTCCTGACTTTC
TRBJ2-7	-	TRBV9	TRBD2	CASSVGGRASYEQYF	TGTGCCAGCAGCGTAGGTGGGAGGGCATCCTACGAGCAGTACTTC
TRBJ1-2	-	TRBV30	-	CAWSGGSSARFYGYTF	TGTGCCTGGAGTGGTGGATCGTCAGCTCGCTTCTATGGCTACACCTTC
TRBJ2-6	-	TRBV19	-	CASSISVLPSSGANVLTF	TGTGCCAGTAGTATATCTGTCCTACCATCCTCTGGGGCCAACGTCCTGACTTTC
TRBJ2-7	-	TRBV11-1	-	CASSLLGSRTYEQYF	TGTGCCAGCAGCTTGCTTGGCAGTCGGACCTACGAGCAGTACTTC
TRBJ2-3	-	TRBV15	-	CATSRVPGWADTQYF	TGTGCCACCAGCAGAGTACCGGGGTGGGCTGATACGCAGTATTTT
TRBJ1-2	few	TRBV29-1	-	CSVDWREHGYTF	TGCAGCGTTGACTGGCGGGAGCATGGCTACACCTTC
TRBJ2-2	-	TRBV29-1	-	CSGGWENTGELFF	TGCAGCGGCGGATGGGAGAACACCGGGGAGCTGTTTTTT
TRBJ2-5	-	TRBV28	-	CASSLGGTETQYF	TGTGCCAGCAGTTTGGGCGGCACAGAGACCCAGTACTTC
TRBJ1-1	-	TRBV19	-	CASRHRDPERGEAFF	TGTGCCAGTAGACACCGGGATCCGGAAAGAGGGGAAGCTTTCTTT
TRBJ1-5	-	TRBV5-6	-	CASSFSDGVWSNQPQHF	TGTGCCAGCAGCTTCTCCGATGGGGTGTGGAGCAATCAGCCCCAGCATTTT
TRBJ1-5	-	TRBV19	-	CASSKIRGGRRGNQPQHF	TGTGCCAGTAGCAAAATTCGGGGAGGCCGAAGGGGAAATCAGCCCCAGCATTTT
TRBJ2-7	-	TRBV7-2	TRBD2	CASTLVGGAYEQYF	TGTGCCAGCACCTTGGTGGGGGGGGCCTACGAGCAGTACTTC
TRBJ2-3	once	TRBV5-1	-	CASSRRQGGADTQYF	TGCGCCAGCAGCCGCCGCCAGGGAGGAGCAGATACGCAGTATTTT
TRBJ2-1	few	TRBV29-1	-	CSVRLSYNEQFF	TGCAGCGTACGACTCTCCTACAATGAGCAGTTCTTC
TRBJ2-5	-	TRBV23-1	-	CASSQFGQETQYF	TGCGCCAGCAGTCAATTTGGTCAAGAGACCCAGTACTTC
TRBJ2-7	-	TRBV30	TRBD2	CAWSSGSNYEQYF	TGTGCCTGGAGTAGCGGGAGTAACTACGAGCAGTACTTC
TRBJ1-1	few	TRBV28	-	CASKGENLGTEAFF	TGTGCCAGCAAGGGGGAGAACTTGGGCACTGAAGCTTTCTTT
TRBJ1-2	-	TRBV29-1	TRBD1	CSVKQGASYGYTF	TGCAGCGTTAAGCAGGGGGCATCGTATGGCTACACCTTC
TRBJ2-1	few	TRBV29-1	-	CSVGLQSSYNEQFF	TGCAGCGTTGGGCTTCAGAGCTCCTACAATGAGCAGTTCTTC
TRBJ2-3	few	TRBV2	TRBD2	CASTPGLAGGPDTQYF	TGTGCCAGCACTCCGGGACTAGCGGGGGGGCCGGATACGCAGTATTTT
TRBJ2-1	-	TRBV25-1	TRBD1	CASSEQGAKYNEQFF	TGTGCCAGCAGTGAACAGGGGGCAAAATACAATGAGCAGTTCTTC
TRBJ2-2	-	TRBV6-1	TRBD1	CATTDNTGGRTGELFF	TGTGCCACCACTGACAATACAGGGGGAAGGACCGGGGAGCTGTTTTTT
TRBJ2-7	-	TRBV11-2	-	CASSPVTWGGHEQYF	TGTGCCAGCAGCCCAGTGACATGGGGTGGCCACGAGCAGTACTTC
TRBJ2-7	-	TRBV7-6	-	CASSLAPQSYEQYF	TGTGCCAGCAGCTTAGCCCCCCAGTCCTACGAGCAGTACTTC
TRBJ1-2	-	TRBV30	TRBD1	CAWSGSGTGAYGYTF	TGTGCCTGGAGTGGATCCGGGACAGGGGCGTATGGCTACACCTTC
TRBJ2-1	few	TRBV4-1	-	CASSRLRGQDGNNEQFF	TGCGCCAGCAGCCGACTCCGGGGGCAAGACGGAAACAATGAGCAGTTCTTC
TRBJ2-7	-	TRBV29-1	TRBD2	CSAGLAGGYEQYF	TGCAGCGCCGGACTAGCGGGGGGATACGAGCAGTACTTC
TRBJ2-7	-	TRBV11-2	-	CASSLVYGRGYF	TGTGCCAGCAGCTTAGTCTACGGTAGGGGGTACTTC
TRBJ1-2	-	TRBV2	-	CASSLDTSNYGYTF	TGTGCCAGCAGTCTGGACACTTCTAACTATGGCTACACCTTC
TRBJ2-7	-	TRBV7-9	TRBD2	CASSFGGGPHEQYF	TGTGCCAGCAGCTTTGGGGGAGGGCCCCACGAGCAGTACTTC
TRBJ1-6	-	TRBV27	TRBD1	CASSLSWTGSNSPLHF	TGTGCCAGCAGTTTATCCTGGACAGGCTCTAATTCACCCCTCCACTTT
TRBJ2-5	-	TRBV5-6	-	CASSLELREETQYF	TGTGCCAGCAGCTTGGAATTGAGAGAAGAGACCCAGTACTTC
TRBJ2-1	-	TRBV5-6	-	CASSLRLDSYNEQFF	TGTGCCAGCAGCCTGAGACTCGACTCCTACAATGAGCAGTTCTTC
TRBJ1-2	-	TRBV28	-	CASSFLFSESNYGYTF	TGTGCCAGCAGTTTTCTTTTCTCTGAATCTAACTATGGCTACACCTTC
TRBJ2-1	-	TRBV30	-	CAWSPRIEQFF	TGTGCCTGGAGCCCCCGAATCGAGCAGTTCTTC
TRBJ1-3	few	TRBV7-9	TRBD1	CASSSGQVDSGNTIYF	TGTGCCAGCAGCTCGGGACAGGTGGACTCTGGAAACACCATATATTTT
TRBJ2-3	once	TRBV28	-	CASRDTRETDTQYF	TGTGCCAGCAGAGACACACGCGAAACAGATACGCAGTATTTT
TRBJ2-3	once	TRBV5-6	-	CASSSWGGRDTQYF	TGTGCCAGCAGCTCCTGGGGGGGCCGGGATACGCAGTATTTT
TRBJ2-2	-	TRBV4-3	TRBD2	CASSQGRTSGYPRGTGELFF	TGCGCCAGCAGCCAAGGAAGGACTAGCGGCTACCCCCGGGGCACCGGGGAGCTGTTTTTT
TRBJ2-4	-	TRBV30	-	CAGGLAKNIQYF	TGTGCCGGGGGGTTGGCCAAAAACATTCAGTACTTC
TRBJ2-2	-	TRBV4-2	-	CASSQPAAGAGELFF	TGTGCCAGCAGCCAACCGGCCGCTGGCGCCGGGGAGCTGTTTTTT
TRBJ2-3	-	TRBV30	TRBD1	CAWSRQGGTDTQYF	TGTGCCTGGAGTAGGCAGGGGGGCACAGATACGCAGTATTTT
TRBJ1-1	-	TRBV4-1	TRBD1	CASSQRSAGTGVAFF	TGCGCCAGCAGCCAAAGAAGTGCAGGGACAGGGGTGGCTTTCTTT
TRBJ2-1	-	TRBV7-3	TRBD2	CASSTTAGNNEQFF	TGTGCCAGCTCGACTACAGCGGGGAACAATGAGCAGTTCTTC
TRBJ2-5	-	TRBV9	TRBD2	CASSVATSGGVQETQYF	TGTGCCAGCAGCGTAGCGACTAGCGGGGGGGTACAAGAGACCCAGTACTTC
TRBJ1-1	-	TRBV7-9	-	CASSFGLNTEAFF	TGTGCCAGCAGCTTTGGCTTGAACACTGAAGCTTTCTTT
TRBJ2-7	few	TRBV27	TRBD1	CASSSTGTGLYEQYF	TGTGCCAGCAGTTCCACCGGGACAGGTCTCTACGAGCAGTACTTC
TRBJ2-2	-	TRBV5-1	TRBD1	CASSPGTGRELFF	TGCGCCAGCAGCCCCGGGACAGGCCGGGAGCTGTTTTTT
TRBJ2-5	-	TRBV15	-	CATSRAIGQETQYF	TGTGCCACCAGCAGAGCTATAGGGCAGGAGACCCAGTACTTC
TRBJ2-1	few	TRBV7-3	-	CASSSSSSGAEQFF	TGTGCCAGCAGCTCATCATCGTCGGGTGCTGAGCAGTTCTTC
TRBJ2-1	-	TRBV29-1	-	CSVDSYNEQFF	TGCAGCGTAGACAGTTACAATGAGCAGTTCTTC